These 30 T cell receptor beta chains were all obtained from the same sample, sequenced in a study of blood T cell repertoires in COVID-19. Libraries were prepared by immunoSEQ multiplex PCR; TCRdb keeps only in-frame clonotypes and omits some of them. Among 230,000 or so clones, around 91% were seen once, and the ten largest hold around 1.9%. Sequencing used peripheral blood. The source is a woman in her sixties with COVID-19, enrolled during active disease.

The rearrangement uses TRBV20-1 and TRBJ2-3, with 13 bases lining up with TRBD2. The CDR3 is made up of 17 amino acids. Germline loops: CDR1 DFQATT, CDR2 SNEGSKA (reference sequence). V trimming: 3 bases; J trimming: 1 base; junction bases outside the gene matches: 7. Written as DNA, the CDR3 is TGCAGTGCTAGTGGACTAGCGGGGGAGGGGGGCACAGATACGCAGTATTTT. Translation gives CSASGLAGEGGTDTQYF.

This sequence joins TRBV5-1 and TRBJ1-1, with D unclear. V lost 6 bases, J lost 4 bases, and 7 bases lay in between. The CDR3 spans 11 residues. CDR1 and CDR2 (germline): SGHRS, YFSETQ. In DNA form, the CDR3 reads TGCGCCAGCATCTCTAGCACTGAAGCTTTCTTT. This translates into CASISSTEAFF.

In this sample, this clone turned up once. This chain joins TRBV7-9 and TRBJ2-7, with 10 bases matching TRBD1. The CDR3 sequence is 14 residues long. The junction had 2 bases not matched to a gene; V was cut back by 5 bases and J by 1 base. The germline V gene encodes CDR1 SEHNR and CDR2 FQNEAQ (reference sequence). CDR3 sequence reads: CASSRTGGSYEQYF. The CDR3 nucleotides are TGTGCCAGCAGCCGGACAGGGGGTTCCTACGAGCAGTACTTC.

This clone showed up just a few times. The CDR3 is CAISVGRVGEGNEKLFF. The CDR3 DNA reads TGTGCCATCAGCGTCGGGAGGGTAGGGGAGGGTAATGAAAAACTGTTTTTT. The V call is TRBV10-3, the J call TRBJ1-4, with a possible D match to TRBD1 (5 bases). Germline V CDR1 and CDR2: ENHRY, SYGVKD. The CDR3 spans 17 residues. Trimming took off 6 bases at V and 4 bases at J, with 21 bases between the two ends.

This clone was seen a single time. The chain recombines TRBV30 with TRBJ2-7; D is possibly TRBD1 (5 bases). CDR1 is GTSNPN and CDR2 is SVGIG in the germline V gene (reference sequence). V lost 4 bases, J lost 0 bases, and 13 bases lay in between. CDR3 length: 14 residues. CDR3 region: CAWTAGSSSYEQYF. The DNA for the CDR3 is TGTGCCTGGACCGCAGGGTCGAGCTCCTACGAGCAGTACTTC.

This clone was seen once. The chain recombines TRBV6-2 or TRBV6-3 with TRBJ2-4; no definite D call. The length of the CDR3 is 11 residues. Looked up from germline, CDR1 is MNHEY and CDR2 is SVGEGT. V was pared by 6 bases and J by 8 bases, with 8 bases between. The CDR3 DNA reads TGTGCCAGCAGCCCCGGTCACATTCAGTACTTC. Translated: CASSPGHIQYF.

V and J are TRBV5-6 and TRBJ1-6, with D uncertain. CDR1 and CDR2 (germline): SGHDT, YYEEEE. The CDR3 spans 14 residues. V shed 0 bases and J shed 8 bases, with 9 bases lying between them. CDR3 in DNA: TGTGCCAGCAGCTTGGGCCCTTTAGATTCACCCCTCCACTTT. It codes for CASSLGPLDSPLHF.

The chain combines TRBV7-2 with TRBJ2-2, with 8 bases aligning to TRBD1. CDR3 size: 15 residues. J lost 2 bases, V lost 3 bases, and 2 bases had no gene match. Germline CDR1 SGHTA, CDR2 FQGNSA. As DNA, the CDR3 is TGTGCCAGCAGCTTCGCAGGGGGCAACACCGGGGAGCTGTTTTTT. Encoded protein: CASSFAGGNTGELFF.

Only one count was recorded for this clone. The rearrangement uses TRBV7-3 and TRBJ1-1; D unresolved. Germline V gene sequence: CDR1 SGHTA, CDR2 FQGTGA. The ends were cut back, 4 bases at V and 5 bases at J, with 11 bases in the middle. There are 13 residues in the CDR3. CDR3: CASSSSSGTEAFF. Here the CDR3 DNA reads TGTGCCAGCAGCTCCTCTTCGGGTACTGAAGCTTTCTTT.

The genes are TRBV4-2 and TRBJ2-7; TRBD2 matches at 8 bases. CDR3 length equals 18 residues. V trimming: 0 bases; J trimming: 2 bases; junction bases outside the gene matches: 12. The germline V gene has CDR1 LGHNA and CDR2 YNFKEQ. This CDR3 is CASSQDLRGGTLPYEQYF. DNA of the CDR3: TGTGCCAGCAGCCAAGATCTCCGGGGGGGGACGTTGCCCTACGAGCAGTACTTC.

The V and J genes are TRBV5-1 and TRBJ2-7; 9 bases map to TRBD1. J was trimmed by 6 bases and V by 4 bases; bases with no gene match: 8. Germline CDR1 is SGHRS and CDR2 is YFSETQ. The CDR3 extends over 14 amino acids. CDR3 DNA sequence: TGCGCCAGCAGCCCCTCGACAGGGGGAAGCGAGCAGTACTTC. It encodes CASSPSTGGSEQYF. Based on the CDR3 plus reference TRBV5-1 and TRBJ2-7, the full variable domain is KAGVTQTPRYLIKTRGQQVTLSCSPISGHRSVSWYQQTPGQGLQFLFEYFSETQRNKGNFPGRFSGRQFSNSRSEMNVSTLELGDSALYLCASSPSTGGSEQYFGPGTRLTVT.

The V and J genes are TRBV5-8 and TRBJ2-3; TRBD1 aligns across 8 bases. This CDR3 region has 15 residues. Unmatched junction bases numbered 6, after V lost 2 bases and J lost 4 bases. Germline values: CDR1 SGHTS, CDR2 YDEGEE. The CDR3 nucleotides are TGTGCCAGCAGCTTTTACTCGACAGGGGCAGATACGCAGTATTTT. It is translated as CASSFYSTGADTQYF.

This clone was seen only once. The chain has TRBV2 and TRBJ2-7; 9 bases align to TRBD1. Germline V gene data show CDR1 as SNHLY and CDR2 as FYNNEI. V gave up 6 bases and J gave up 4 bases; unmatched junction bases: 4. The CDR3 is made up of 13 amino acids. CDR3 in amino acids: CASRDRGRYEQYF. The CDR3 nucleotides are TGTGCCAGCAGGGACAGGGGTCGGTACGAGCAGTACTTC. The entire variable domain, with the rest obtained from reference TRBV2 and TRBJ2-7, is as follows: EPEVTQTPSHQVTQMGQEVILRCVPISNHLYFYWYRQILGQKVEFLVSFYNNEISEKSEIFDDQFSVERPDGSNFTLKIRSTKLEDSAMYFCASRDRGRYEQYFGPGTRLTVT.

V usage is TRBV5-1 and J usage is TRBJ1-5, with TRBD1 matching over 9 bases. The CDR3 loop spans 15 amino acids. V was pared by 1 base and J by 6 bases, with 5 bases of the junction left unmatched. In germline, CDR1 is SGHRS, CDR2 YFSETQ. CDR3 loop: CASSLTGGAGQPQHF. As DNA, the CDR3 is TGCGCCAGCAGCTTGACAGGGGGCGCAGGTCAGCCCCAGCATTTT.

This rearrangement joins TRBV30 to TRBJ1-2; TRBD1 matches 10 bases. There are 14 residues in the CDR3. The V segment lost 4 bases and the J segment 4 bases; nucleotides outside the gene matches: 6. Germline loops: CDR1 GTSNPN, CDR2 SVGIG (reference sequence). The DNA of the CDR3 is TGTGCCTGGACCCGACAGGGGGCAGGCTATGGCTACACCTTC. Amino acid sequence: CAWTRQGAGYGYTF.

This chain joins TRBV5-1 and TRBJ2-7; possibly TRBD1 for D (5 bases). The CDR3 runs 17 residues. Germline CDR1 is SGHRS and CDR2 is YFSETQ. Trimming took off 0 bases at V and 2 bases at J, with 18 bases between the two ends. The CDR3 coding sequence is TGCGCCAGCAGCTTGGCATTCCAGACAGAACTCCCCTACGAGCAGTACTTC. Translation: CASSLAFQTELPYEQYF.

This chain uses TRBV5-1 with TRBJ1-3; D perhaps matches TRBD1 (6 bases). V was clipped by 1 base and J by 0 bases, with 14 bases between them. The CDR3 has 17 residues. Germline V gene data show CDR1 as SGHRS and CDR2 as YFSETQ. The CDR3 nucleotides read TGCGCCAGCAGCTTGCTGACAGGACAACTCTCTGGAAACACCATATATTTT. It specifies CASSLLTGQLSGNTIYF.

The chain links TRBV10-1 to TRBJ1-2, with 8 bases lining up with TRBD1. The germline CDR1 and CDR2 sequences are WNHNN and SYGVQD (reference sequence). The trim removed 6 bases at V and 7 bases at J, leaving 13 bases unmatched. The CDR3 runs 15 residues. DNA for the CDR3: TGCGCCAGCAGCGCCACAGGGGGTTTCACGGGTGGCTACACCTTC. Its translation is CASSATGGFTGGYTF.

CDR3 protein: CASSQTTGFNYGYTF. The CDR3 nucleotides read TGTGCCAGCAGCCAAACGACGGGGTTTAACTATGGCTACACCTTC. V is TRBV7-6 and J is TRBJ1-2; D not resolved. The germline V gene has CDR1 SGHVS and CDR2 FNYEAQ. Trimming left V 5 bases short and J 1 base short, with 14 bases between. The CDR3 sequence is 15 residues long.

The genes are TRBV4-2 and TRBJ1-1; a weak D match, TRBD1 (6 bases). Trimming left V 0 bases short and J 4 bases short, with 15 bases between. Germline V gene data show CDR1 as LGHNA and CDR2 as YNFKEQ. There are 16 residues in the CDR3. This CDR3 is CASSQDLRGGGTEAFF. The CDR3 DNA follows: TGTGCCAGCAGCCAAGATCTTCGGGGAGGGGGCACTGAAGCTTTCTTT.

A few counts support this clone. The CDR3 protein is CAWTDGEWDTEAFF. The DNA of the CDR3 is TGTGCCTGGACCGATGGGGAGTGGGACACTGAAGCTTTCTTT. The chain is built from TRBV30 and TRBJ1-1; D is ambiguous. Trimming left V 4 bases short and J 3 bases short, with 15 bases between. This CDR3 has 14 residues. Germline V CDR1 and CDR2: GTSNPN, SVGIG (reference sequence).

This sequence joins TRBV6-2 or TRBV6-3 and TRBJ1-5; D may be TRBD1 (5 bases). Germline lookup yields CDR1 MNHEY and CDR2 SVGEGT. This CDR3 spans 16 amino acids. Trimming shortened V by 6 bases and J by 2 bases, and 17 bases separated the two germline ends. The CDR3 loop is CASSFRAVWGNQPQHF. CDR3 bases: TGTGCCAGCAGCTTCAGGGCGGTGTGGGGCAATCAGCCCCAGCATTTT.

The V call is TRBV7-2, the J call TRBJ1-1, with unresolved D. The V and J ends lost 2 bases and 4 bases respectively, with 11 bases between them. The CDR3 runs 14 residues. Germline V gene data show CDR1 as SGHTA and CDR2 as FQGNSA. The CDR3 region has the DNA TGTGCCAGCAGCTTAAGAGGTGGATTCACTGAAGCTTTCTTT. Protein sequence: CASSLRGGFTEAFF.

The V gene is TRBV9, the J gene TRBJ2-7; tentative D call: TRBD1 (6 bases). V was clipped by 2 bases and J by 6 bases, with 12 bases between them. Per germline, CDR1 SGDLS and CDR2 YYNGEE. The CDR3 is 13 amino acids. The CDR3 loop is CASSVWQGSEQYF. As DNA, the CDR3 is TGTGCCAGCAGCGTCTGGCAGGGGTCCGAGCAGTACTTC. The full variable domain, completed using reference TRBV9 and TRBJ2-7, is DSGVTQTPKHLITATGQRVTLRCSPRSGDLSVYWYQQSLDQGLQFLIQYYNGEERAKGNILERFSAQQFPDLHSELNLSSLELGDSALYFCASSVWQGSEQYFGPGTRLTVT.

The chain is built from TRBV10-3 and TRBJ2-1; D unclear. Trimming removed 3 bases from V and 3 bases from J, with 6 bases in between. CDR1 and CDR2 from the germline V gene are ENHRY and SYGVKD. The CDR3 has 13 residues. CDR3 residues: CAISDVGYNEQFF. The CDR3 coding sequence is TGTGCCATCAGTGATGTCGGCTACAATGAGCAGTTCTTC.

The rearrangement uses TRBV6-5 and TRBJ1-1; no firm D call. The CDR3 contains 14 residues. The germline CDR1 and CDR2 sequences are MNHEY and SVGAGI. Between the trimmed V and J ends, which lost 0 bases and 4 bases, there was a span of 9 bases. CDR3 sequence: CASSYSLRATEAFF. Written as DNA, the CDR3 is TGTGCCAGCAGTTACTCTCTGAGGGCCACTGAAGCTTTCTTT.

The rearrangement uses TRBV5-6 and TRBJ2-7, with TRBD1 matching 10 bases. The CDR3 contains 14 residues. CDR1 SGHDT and CDR2 YYEEEE come from the germline V gene. Unmatched junction bases numbered 2, after V lost 3 bases and J lost 2 bases. As DNA, the CDR3 is TGTGCCAGCAGCTCCGGGACAGGGGCCTACGAGCAGTACTTC. Translating gives CASSSGTGAYEQYF.

A few counts support this clone. The CDR3 DNA reads as TGTGCCAGCAGCGCTCAACAACAGGGCCCAGGCGAAAAACTGTTTTTT. Its protein product is CASSAQQQGPGEKLFF. The V call is TRBV9, the J call TRBJ1-4; perhaps TRBD1 as D (6 bases). In germline, CDR1 is SGDLS, CDR2 YYNGEE. V was shortened by 3 bases and J by 8 bases, with 20 bases between the two germline ends. This CDR3 contains 16 residues. The full variable domain, its missing parts supplied by reference TRBV9 and TRBJ1-4, is DSGVTQTPKHLITATGQRVTLRCSPRSGDLSVYWYQQSLDQGLQFLIQYYNGEERAKGNILERFSAQQFPDLHSELNLSSLELGDSALYFCASSAQQQGPGEKLFFGSGTQLSVL.

This clone was recorded once. This chain joins TRBV9 and TRBJ1-6; D uncertain. Trimming pared 3 bases from V and 5 bases from J, leaving 15 bases between. The CDR3 has 16 residues. Per the germline V gene, CDR1 is SGDLS and CDR2 is YYNGEE. The CDR3 bases are TGTGCCAGCAGCGCCCTCGGTGGGCCCAATAATTCACCCCTCCACTTT. It is translated as CASSALGGPNNSPLHF. Using reference TRBV9 and TRBJ1-6 for the parts outside the CDR3, the full variable domain is DSGVTQTPKHLITATGQRVTLRCSPRSGDLSVYWYQQSLDQGLQFLIQYYNGEERAKGNILERFSAQQFPDLHSELNLSSLELGDSALYFCASSALGGPNNSPLHFGNGTRLTVT.

V is TRBV7-8 and J is TRBJ1-5; no clear D. Germline lookup yields CDR1 SGHVS and CDR2 FQNEAQ. This CDR3 is 16 amino acids long. V dropped 1 base and J dropped 4 bases, with 14 bases sitting between them. CDR3 region: CASSLEVGLVNQPQHF. For the CDR3, the DNA is TGTGCCAGCAGCTTAGAAGTAGGACTGGTTAATCAGCCCCAGCATTTT.